A single sample is the source of the 22 T cell receptor beta chains below, sequenced in a study of blood T cells in healthy people across ages. A second PCR of 7 to 11 cycles used a sample-barcoded 5' primer and a J-beta primer mix. In TCRdb, the 5' RACE reads were re-called with MiXCR into one record per CDR3 protein. This table holds about 1,500,000 distinct CDR3 sequences, approximately 28% found once. Material: blood. These TCRs come from a woman in her twenties or thirties in good health.

The chain couples TRBV7-2 to TRBJ2-1; 8 nucleotides line up with TRBD2. Gene TRBJ2-7 matches the end of the DNA better, so the J call may be wrong. CDR1 and CDR2 from the germline V gene are SGHTA and FQGNSA. CDR3 size: 16 residues. CDR3 coding DNA: TGTGCCAGCAGCTACCCCAGAGCGGGAGATAAGAATGAGCAGTACTTC. This sequence encodes CASSYPRAGDKNEQYF.

This clonotype was seen many times. The CDR3 nucleotides read TGCAGCGTTGATGGGACTAGCTATCAGAGCTACACCTTC. Residues: CSVDGTSYQSYTF. V is TRBV29-1 and J is TRBJ1-2; the D gene is possibly TRBD1 (5 bases). V was clipped by 3 bases and J by 9 bases, with 17 bases between them. This CDR3 has 13 residues. Germline CDR1 and CDR2: SQVTM and ANQGSEA.

The chain joins TRBV2 to TRBJ2-1, with D possibly matching TRBD2 (7 bases). Trimming shortened V by 4 bases and J by 3 bases, and 19 bases separated the two germline ends. The germline gives CDR1 SNHLY, CDR2 FYNNEI. The CDR3 runs to 17 residues. As DNA, the CDR3 is TGTGCCAGCAGTGTGGGTGGGGGCGGGAGCTTCTACAATGAGCAGTTCTTC. Translated: CASSVGGGGSFYNEQFF.

This clonotype appeared a few times. The V and J genes are TRBV5-6 and TRBJ2-7; D call uncertain. The CDR3 has 14 residues. Trimming removed 3 bases from V and 3 bases from J, with 13 bases in between. From germline, CDR1 is SGHDT and CDR2 YYEEEE. DNA for the CDR3: TGTGCCAGCAGCTACGCGACAAGTCACTACGAGCAGTACTTC. Protein sequence: CASSYATSHYEQYF.

V is TRBV6-6 and J is TRBJ2-2, with a weak D call TRBD2 (6 bases). Germline V CDR1 and CDR2: MNHNY, SVGAGI (reference sequence). The V end lost 7 bases, the J end lost 6 bases, and 12 bases lay between the germline ends. CDR3 length: 13 amino acids. CDR3 sequence (DNA): TGTGCCAGCACCGAGACTAGTTCCGGGGAGCTGTTTTTT. This encodes CASTETSSGELFF.

The sample holds many counts of this clonotype. J is TRBJ2-5 and V is TRBV29-1; 9 bases are shared with TRBD2. The V segment lost 6 bases and the J segment 7 bases; nucleotides outside the gene matches: 3. The CDR3 totals 11 residues. CDR1 and CDR2 (germline): SQVTM, ANQGSEA. CDR3 in amino acids: CSVRTSATQYF. CDR3 nucleotide sequence: TGCAGCGTCCGGACTAGCGCGACCCAGTACTTC. The whole variable domain, filled in from reference TRBV29-1 and TRBJ2-5, reads SAVISQKPSRDICQRGTSLTIQCQVDSQVTMMFWYRQQPGQSLTLIATANQGSEATYESGFVIDKFPISRPNLTFSTLTVSNMSPEDSSIYLCSVRTSATQYFGPGTRLLVL.

This clonotype has a handful of counts. This chain connects TRBV6-5 to TRBJ2-1; D is ambiguous. The germline gives CDR1 MNHEY, CDR2 SVGAGI. This CDR3 has 17 residues. V lost 2 bases to trimming and J lost 2 bases, with 16 bases between them. DNA of the CDR3: TGTGCCAGCAGTTACAGTGGGTTGGGTAGGGCCTACAATGAGCAGTTCTTC. This sequence encodes CASSYSGLGRAYNEQFF.

This clonotype was counted only a few times. The rearrangement links TRBV20-1 to TRBJ2-7, with D perhaps given as TRBD1 or TRBD2 (5 bases each). CDR1 is DFQATT, CDR2 SNEGSKA, per germline (reference sequence). V shed 6 bases and J shed 3 bases, with 15 bases lying between them. The CDR3 totals 13 residues. CDR3 sequence (DNA): TGCAGTGCCAGGGATAGGGACCGCTACGAGCAGTACTTC. Translating gives CSARDRDRYEQYF.

Comments on this clonotype: A junction end diverges from the germline sequence, so it may reflect a read error. The gene calls are TRBV7-9 and TRBJ1-5; no clear D gene. The germline V gene encodes CDR1 SEHNR and CDR2 FQNEAQ (reference sequence). The CDR3 sequence is 13 residues long. CDR3 nucleotides: TGTGCCAGCAGCTTAGTGGGCAATCCGCCCCAGCATTTT. Translation gives CASSLVGNPPQHF.

The chain recombines TRBV24-1 with TRBJ2-1, with 13 bases matching TRBD2. Germline assignment: CDR1 KGHDR and CDR2 SFDVKD. This CDR3 has 17 residues. The ends lost 2 bases at V and 4 bases at J; junction bases unmatched: 4. This chain's CDR3 is CATSDYTSGGAYNEQFF. The CDR3 coding sequence is TGTGCCACCAGTGATTATACTAGCGGGGGGGCTTACAATGAGCAGTTCTTC.

The chain joins TRBV6-6 to TRBJ1-5; D is ambiguous. CDR3 length: 15 residues. CDR1 is MNHNY, CDR2 SVGAGI, per germline (reference sequence). V lost 6 bases, J lost 3 bases, and 15 bases lay in between. CDR3 region: CASSREVGNNQPQHF. The CDR3 DNA is TGTGCCAGCAGCCGAGAGGTAGGGAACAATCAGCCCCAGCATTTT.

This clonotype appeared a single time. The genes are TRBV5-1 and TRBJ2-3; no definite D call. V lost 3 bases and J lost 1, with 21 bases in between. This CDR3 is 18 amino acids long. Germline V lookup: CDR1 SGHRS, CDR2 YFSETQ. The chain's CDR3 is CASSSSQLTGSGTDTQYF. CDR3 nucleotides: TGCGCCAGCAGCTCCTCTCAACTAACCGGTTCCGGCACAGATACGCAGTATTTT.

The chain has TRBV5-1 and TRBJ2-5, with D possibly TRBD1 on 6 matching bases. V lost 5 bases, J lost 11 bases, and 25 bases lay in between. Germline CDR1 SGHRS, CDR2 YFSETQ. The CDR3 runs to 15 residues. The CDR3 DNA sequence: TGCGCCAGCAGTCAGTCAGGACAGTCTCACAGTGAGCAGTACTTC. Translated, it gives CASSQSGQSHSEQYF.

The table lists this clonotype with many counts. The chain links TRBV15 to TRBJ2-5; D not resolved. Per the germline V gene, CDR1 is LNHNV and CDR2 is YYDKDF (reference sequence). The V gene lost 4 bases and the J gene lost 1 base, with 13 bases spanning the gap. The CDR3 sequence is 15 residues long. The CDR3: CATSTNYRIQETQYF. For the CDR3, the DNA is TGTGCCACCAGCACGAATTACCGGATCCAAGAGACCCAGTACTTC.

This clonotype was seen a few times. This rearrangement joins TRBV7-9 to TRBJ1-1; no reliable D call. The V and J ends lost 7 bases and 3 bases respectively, with 15 bases between them. Germline V gene lookup returns CDR1 SEHNR and CDR2 FQNEAQ (reference sequence). The length of the CDR3 is 14 residues. In DNA form, the CDR3 reads TGTGCCAGCACCCCGCGGACCGGAGACACTGAAGCTTTCTTT. This codes for CASTPRTGDTEAFF.

This clonotype was picked up a small number of times. The CDR3 DNA is TGTGCCAGCAGTTTAGTTGCTAGCGGGGGCTATGAGCAGTTCTTC. This sequence encodes CASSLVASGGYEQFF. V is TRBV27 and J is TRBJ2-1, with TRBD2 matching 10 bases. V dropped 2 bases and J dropped 8; count of bases not matched to a gene: 6. Germline CDR1 is MNHEY and CDR2 is SMNVEV (reference sequence). The CDR3 contains 15 residues.

This clonotype was found a few times. The rearrangement links TRBV12-3 or TRBV12-4 to TRBJ1-4; 7 nucleotides align to TRBD1. The CDR3 runs 15 residues. The J segment lost 7 bases and the V segment lost 9 bases, leaving 14 bases of the junction unmatched. CDR3 in amino acids: CASRTGLVASEKLFF. DNA of the CDR3: TGTGCCAGTCGGACAGGTTTAGTAGCAAGTGAAAAACTGTTTTTT.

With respect to this clonotype: A junction end diverges from the germline sequence, so it may reflect a read error. The V call is TRBV10-2, the J call TRBJ2-3; 13 bases are a match to TRBD2. The CDR3 sequence is 17 residues long. Germline V lookup: CDR1 WSHSY, CDR2 SAAADI. CDR3 coding DNA: TGCACCAGCAGTGAGTTTACTAGCGGGGGGGGTGCAGATACGCAGTATTTT. This sequence encodes CTSSEFTSGGGADTQYF.

The chain links TRBV28 to TRBJ2-5; TRBD2 matches 13 bases. CDR3 length: 17 amino acids. Germline values: CDR1 MDHEN, CDR2 SYDVKM. The ends lost 6 bases at V and 3 bases at J; junction bases unmatched: 10. The CDR3 protein is CASSQGGLAGTKETQYF. CDR3 nucleotide sequence: TGTGCCAGCAGCCAGGGGGGACTAGCGGGGACTAAAGAGACCCAGTACTTC.

This clonotype was counted a few times. The V call is TRBV28, the J call TRBJ1-1; 8 nucleotides match TRBD1. The CDR3 loop spans 17 amino acids. With V trimmed by 4 bases and J by 4 bases, 14 bases remained unmatched. Germline CDR1 is MDHEN and CDR2 is SYDVKM. The CDR3 nucleotides read TGTGCCAGCAGTTCCCGACAGGGGCCAGCAGGAGGCACTGAAGCTTTCTTT. It specifies CASSSRQGPAGGTEAFF.

This clonotype was observed a handful of times. The junction shows a germline mismatch at one end, possibly a read error. The chain has TRBV7-2 and TRBJ2-7, with a tentative D call TRBD2 (6 bases). Germline lookup yields CDR1 SGHTA and CDR2 FQGNSA. The CDR3 sequence is 18 residues long. The CDR3 here is CASGLAPSGFTKGYEQYF. The CDR3, as DNA: TGTGCCAGCGGCTTAGCTCCCAGCGGGTTCACGAAGGGATACGAGCAGTACTTC.

This clonotype has more than one count but fewer than ten. The rearrangement links TRBV12-3 or TRBV12-4 to TRBJ2-2, with D uncertain. This CDR3 is built from 16 residues. Between the trimmed V and J ends, which lost 5 bases and 1 base, there was a span of 14 bases. This CDR3 is CASSPRSYGNTGELFF. In nucleotides, the CDR3 is TGTGCCAGCAGTCCCCGGTCCTATGGGAACACCGGGGAGCTGTTTTTT.